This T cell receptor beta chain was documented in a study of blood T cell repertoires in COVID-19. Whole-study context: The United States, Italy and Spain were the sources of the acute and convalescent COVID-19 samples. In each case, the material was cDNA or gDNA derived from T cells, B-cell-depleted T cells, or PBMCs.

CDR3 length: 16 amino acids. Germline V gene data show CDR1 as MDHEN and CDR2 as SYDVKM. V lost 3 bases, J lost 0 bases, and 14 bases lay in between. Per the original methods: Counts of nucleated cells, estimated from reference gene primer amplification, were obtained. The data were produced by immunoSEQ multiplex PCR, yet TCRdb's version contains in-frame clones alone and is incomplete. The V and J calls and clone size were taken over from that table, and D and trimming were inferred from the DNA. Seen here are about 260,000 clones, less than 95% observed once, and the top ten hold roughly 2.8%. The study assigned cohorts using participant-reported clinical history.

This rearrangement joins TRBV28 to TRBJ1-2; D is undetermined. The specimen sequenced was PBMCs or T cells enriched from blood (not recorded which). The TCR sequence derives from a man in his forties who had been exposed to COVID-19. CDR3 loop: CASSFAGETANYGYTF. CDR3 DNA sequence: TGTGCCAGCAGTTTTGCCGGGGAGACCGCTAACTATGGCTACACCTTC.